This entry lists 7 T cell receptor beta chains sequenced from one sample in a study of Ad26.COV2.S vaccination and SARS-CoV-2 variants. Measured with immunoSEQ multiplex PCR; TCRdb has only the in-frame clones, and not every one. The sample includes around 240,000 clones, 70% to 90% of them seen just once. Noted treatment: around 19 received Ad26.COV2.S at low or high dose, single or two shots; 5 received placebo; per-sample allocation not given. Material that was analyzed had been drawn on day 63 after the first vaccine or placebo injection. The sequencing used peripheral blood, collected in a trial of Ad26.COV2.S vaccine versus placebo. Receptors originate from a person aged 18-65 years who received the Ad26.COV2.S COVID-19 vaccine or a placebo.

The J gene is TRBJ2-7, the V gene TRBV7-6; no definite D call. This CDR3 is 13 amino acids long. Trimming took off 5 bases at V and 7 bases at J, with 15 bases between the two ends. CDR1 and CDR2 (germline): SGHVS, FNYEAQ. CDR3: CASSGERDEEQYF. The CDR3 nucleotides are TGTGCCAGCAGCGGAGAGCGCGACGAGGAGCAGTACTTC.

This clone was recorded once. The chain joins TRBV27 to TRBJ1-2; 9 nucleotides agree with TRBD1. The germline V gene encodes CDR1 MNHEY and CDR2 SMNVEV (reference sequence). Unmatched junction bases numbered 9, after V lost 6 bases and J lost 1 base. This CDR3 comprises 16 residues. As DNA, the CDR3 is TGTGCCAGCAGACGACAGGGGGGGGTACTTAACTATGGCTACACCTTC. This translates into CASRRQGGVLNYGYTF.

This rearrangement joins TRBV27 to TRBJ2-7; the D gene could be TRBD1 or TRBD2 (5 bases each). CDR1 is MNHEY and CDR2 is SMNVEV in the germline V gene (reference sequence). This CDR3 comprises 16 residues. V was pared by 5 bases and J by 0 bases, with 17 bases between. The CDR3 bases are TGTGCCAGCAGTCGCCGGGACGGATTAAGCTCCTACGAGCAGTACTTC. It encodes CASSRRDGLSSYEQYF.

This sequence joins TRBV10-3 and TRBJ2-7, with 9 nucleotides matching TRBD1. J gave up 6 bases and V 10 bases, and 16 bases lay outside the gene matches. CDR3 size: 15 residues. CDR1 is ENHRY, CDR2 SYGVKD, per germline. The CDR3 is CATTFLLGQGSEQYF. DNA of the CDR3: TGTGCCACTACCTTCCTGTTGGGACAGGGCTCCGAGCAGTACTTC.

CDR3 in DNA: TGCGCCAGCAGCTTGGACAGTACGCACACAGATACGCAGTATTTT. Protein product: CASSLDSTHTDTQYF. The chain carries TRBV5-1 and TRBJ2-3, with D hard to call. The CDR3 has 15 residues. V was cut by 0 bases and J by 2 bases, with 10 bases left in between. Per the germline V gene, CDR1 is SGHRS and CDR2 is YFSETQ.

This chain links TRBV19 with TRBJ2-7; 9 bases are a match to TRBD1. The CDR3 is 15 residues long. J lost 3 bases, V lost 6 bases, and 9 bases had no gene match. Germline V lookup: CDR1 LNHDA, CDR2 SQIVND (reference sequence). CDR3 in DNA: TGTGCCAGTAGCCCAGGGACAGGGAAAAGCTACGAGCAGTACTTC. Encoded protein: CASSPGTGKSYEQYF.

The V gene is TRBV27, the J gene TRBJ2-7; TRBD2 matches at 8 bases. CDR1 is MNHEY, CDR2 SMNVEV, per germline (reference sequence). V lost 5 bases and J lost 0; bases outside the gene matches: 6. The CDR3 has 15 amino acids. The CDR3 protein is CASSPGLASSYEQYF. The CDR3 nucleotides are TGTGCCAGCAGTCCCGGACTAGCAAGCTCCTACGAGCAGTACTTC.